A single sample gave rise to the 8 T cell receptor beta chains below, sequenced in a study of T cell repertoires in ileal Crohn's disease. Sequencing was performed with immunoSEQ multiplex PCR; in TCRdb, only in-frame clones are kept and a portion is missing. The data show over 9,000 clones, around 76% seen once. Sequenced sample: ileal tissue. The receptors stem from an adult with Crohn's disease.

This clone was observed once. The CDR3 bases are TGTGCCAGCAGCCCCCTTACCGGGGAGACCCAGTACTTC. Amino acid sequence: CASSPLTGETQYF. The V and J genes are TRBV9 and TRBJ2-5, with D hard to call. Germline assignment: CDR1 SGDLS and CDR2 YYNGEE. The CDR3 loop spans 13 amino acids. V shed 4 bases and J shed 5 bases, with 12 bases lying between them.

The sample holds one count of this clone. V gene TRBV7-3 combines with J gene TRBJ2-2; D might be TRBD2 (5 bases). The CDR3 covers 14 residues. Trimming stripped 3 bases from V and 4 bases from J, with 9 bases between. Germline-derived CDR1 and CDR2 are SGHTA and FQGTGA. CDR3 sequence reads: CASSFGVGTGELFF. CDR3 DNA: TGTGCCAGCAGCTTCGGGGTTGGCACCGGGGAGCTGTTTTTT.

This clone is categorized as hyperexpanded. The sample contains more than one DNA sequence encoding this CDR3. This chain uses TRBV5-4 with TRBJ2-1, with 16 bases fitting TRBD2. CDR3 length: 18 residues. CDR1 is SGHNT and CDR2 is YYREEE in the germline V gene (reference sequence). After removal of 3 bases from V and 3 bases from J, the junction contained 6 bases not matched to a gene. The CDR3 sequence: CASSSPGLAGGLYNEQFF. CDR3 nucleotide sequence: TGTGCCAGCAGCTCCCCGGGACTAGCGGGGGGGCTCTACAATGAGCAGTTCTTC.

This clone was seen only a few times. V usage is TRBV11-2 and J usage is TRBJ2-3; perhaps TRBD2 as D (6 bases). V lost 7 bases and J lost 0, with 8 bases in between. This CDR3 has 13 amino acids. The germline V gene has CDR1 SGHAT and CDR2 FQNNGV. The CDR3 loop reads CASNAGSTDTQYF. The CDR3 bases are TGTGCCAGCAACGCGGGAAGCACAGATACGCAGTATTTT.

This clone came up once. The rearrangement joins TRBV18 to TRBJ2-2, with 12 bases lining up with TRBD1. The CDR3 covers 18 residues. From germline, CDR1 is KGHSH and CDR2 LQKENI. V shed 4 bases, J shed 2 bases, and the junction held 8 bases outside the gene matches. CDR3 DNA: TGTGCCAGCTCACAAGTGGGACAGGGGGCCTCAAACACCGGGGAGCTGTTTTTT. Translated, it gives CASSQVGQGASNTGELFF.

The chain uses TRBV11-2 and TRBJ1-4, with 8 bases matching TRBD1. V was clipped by 5 bases and J by 4 bases; unmatched bases: 12. The CDR3 spans 17 residues. The germline CDR1 and CDR2 sequences are SGHAT and FQNNGV. The CDR3 region is CASSRDQGAAGNEKLFF. The CDR3 coding sequence is TGTGCCAGCAGCCGCGACCAGGGGGCGGCGGGTAATGAAAAACTGTTTTTT.

The J gene is TRBJ1-1, the V gene TRBV2; D gene unclear. V was cut by 7 bases and J by 5 bases, with 5 bases left in between. Germline lookup yields CDR1 SNHLY and CDR2 FYNNEI. The CDR3 runs to 10 residues. This CDR3 reads CASKETEAFF. DNA for the CDR3: TGTGCCAGCAAAGAGACTGAAGCTTTCTTT.

This chain uses TRBV5-1 with TRBJ1-2; D gene uncertain. With 0 bases removed from V and 8 bases from J, the gap between germline ends came to 14 bases. This CDR3 spans 14 amino acids. Germline CDR1 is SGHRS and CDR2 is YFSETQ. The CDR3 loop reads CASSLEDAGDGYTF. In DNA, the CDR3 is TGCGCCAGCAGCTTGGAGGATGCGGGCGACGGCTACACCTTC.